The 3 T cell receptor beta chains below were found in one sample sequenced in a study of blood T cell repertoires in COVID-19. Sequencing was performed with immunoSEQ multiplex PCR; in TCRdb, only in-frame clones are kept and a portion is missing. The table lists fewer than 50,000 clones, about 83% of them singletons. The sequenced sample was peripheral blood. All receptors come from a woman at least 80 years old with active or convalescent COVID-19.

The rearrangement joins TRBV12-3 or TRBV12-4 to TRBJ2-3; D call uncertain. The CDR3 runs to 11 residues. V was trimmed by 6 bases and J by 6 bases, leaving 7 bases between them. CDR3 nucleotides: TGTGCCAGCAGCCCCGTGGATACGCAGTATTTT. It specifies CASSPVDTQYF.

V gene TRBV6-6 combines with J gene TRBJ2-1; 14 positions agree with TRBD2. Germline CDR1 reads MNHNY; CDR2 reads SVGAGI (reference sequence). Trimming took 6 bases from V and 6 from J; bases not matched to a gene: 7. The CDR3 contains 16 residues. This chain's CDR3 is CASRQTSGRGSNEQFF. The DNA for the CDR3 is TGTGCCAGCAGACAGACTAGCGGGAGGGGTTCCAATGAGCAGTTCTTC.

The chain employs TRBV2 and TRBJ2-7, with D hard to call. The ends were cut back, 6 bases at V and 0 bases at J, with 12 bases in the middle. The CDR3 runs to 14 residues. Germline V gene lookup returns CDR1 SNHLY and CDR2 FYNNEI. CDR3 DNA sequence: TGTGCCAGCAGGAAGTCCGCCAGCTCCTACGAGCAGTACTTC. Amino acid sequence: CASRKSASSYEQYF.